Below, 8 T cell receptor beta chains from the same sample are listed, as sequenced in a study of Ad26.COV2.S vaccination and SARS-CoV-2 variants. Treatment denoted: around 19 received Ad26.COV2.S at low or high dose, single or two shots; about 5 received placebo; per-sample allocation not given. Day 63 after the first vaccine or placebo injection was the time point for sampling. Some clones are missing from TCRdb's copy, which holds only in-frame ones; the method was immunoSEQ multiplex PCR. The table includes around 300,000 clones, about 88% detected once. The input for sequencing was peripheral blood, taken in a trial of Ad26.COV2.S vaccine versus placebo. The origin of the receptors is a person between 18 and 59 years old who received the Ad26.COV2.S COVID-19 vaccine or a placebo.

The V and J genes are TRBV24-1 and TRBJ2-5; D gene unclear. Per germline, CDR1 KGHDR and CDR2 SFDVKD. V was pared by 4 bases and J by 5 bases, with 16 bases between. This CDR3 comprises 15 residues. The CDR3 spells CATSDPGGNQETQYF. In DNA form, the CDR3 reads TGTGCCACCAGTGACCCGGGCGGTAATCAGGAGACCCAGTACTTC.

J is TRBJ2-1 and V is TRBV7-9; a possible D gene is TRBD2 (5 bases). This CDR3 is 14 amino acids long. Per germline, CDR1 SEHNR and CDR2 FQNEAQ (reference sequence). V was trimmed by 1 base and J by 6 bases, leaving 10 bases between them. In DNA form, the CDR3 reads TGTGCCAGCAGCTTAGGTCTAGCCGCCAATGAGCAGTTCTTC. The encoded protein is CASSLGLAANEQFF. Together with reference TRBV7-9 and TRBJ2-1, the CDR3 gives the full variable domain: DTGVSQNPRHKITKRGQNVTFRCDPISEHNRLYWYRQTLGQGPEFLTYFQNEAQLEKSRLLSDRFSAERPKGSFSTLEIQRTEQGDSAMYLCASSLGLAANEQFFGPGTRLTVL.

In this sample, this clone turned up a few times. This chain connects TRBV6-4 to TRBJ1-1, with D hard to call. Trimming took 6 bases from V and 0 from J, leaving 11 bases between them. The CDR3 runs to 14 residues. Looked up from germline, CDR1 is MRHNA and CDR2 is SNTAGT. The CDR3 protein is CASRLTGMNTEAFF. In DNA form, the CDR3 reads TGTGCCAGCAGATTGACGGGAATGAACACTGAAGCTTTCTTT.

As for this clone: Other DNA sequences in this specimen translate into the identical CDR3. The V gene is TRBV7-2, the J gene TRBJ2-7, with 8 bases aligning to TRBD1. V shed 5 bases and J 4 bases; nucleotides not matched to a gene: 7. Germline V gives CDR1 SGHTA, CDR2 FQGNSA. The CDR3 loop spans 14 amino acids. Here the CDR3 DNA reads TGTGCCAGCAGCCCCACAGGGGGTCGTTACGAGCAGTACTTC. Translated: CASSPTGGRYEQYF.

This chain links TRBV4-3 with TRBJ2-1, with 11 bases identical to TRBD2. The V segment lost 0 bases and the J segment 7 bases; nucleotides outside the gene matches: 8. The CDR3 is 17 residues long. Germline V gene data show CDR1 as LGHNA and CDR2 as YSLEER. Written as DNA, the CDR3 is TGCGCCAGCAGCCAAGATAGGCTAGCGGGAGGTTTGAATGAGCAGTTCTTC. It encodes CASSQDRLAGGLNEQFF.

The rearrangement uses TRBV3-1 (or the pseudogene TRBV3-2) and TRBJ2-5; D not certain. Trimming took off 0 bases at V and 0 bases at J, with 11 bases between the two ends. This CDR3 comprises 16 residues. The germline V gene has CDR1 LGHDT and CDR2 YNNKEL (reference sequence). The CDR3 here is CASSQDSLPYQETQYF. The CDR3 nucleotides read TGTGCCAGCAGCCAAGACAGTTTGCCGTACCAAGAGACCCAGTACTTC.

The gene calls are TRBV6-2 or TRBV6-3 and TRBJ2-7; D gene ambiguous. Trimming shortened V by 6 bases and J by 7 bases, and 19 bases separated the two germline ends. The length of the CDR3 is 14 residues. CDR1 and CDR2 (germline): MNHEY, SVGEGT. The CDR3 here is CASSTPDTGVEQYF. As DNA, the CDR3 is TGTGCCAGCAGCACCCCCGACACGGGCGTGGAGCAGTACTTC.

This chain joins TRBV5-4 and TRBJ2-3; 14 bases map to TRBD2. The CDR3 has 16 amino acids. The germline gives CDR1 SGHNT, CDR2 YYREEE (reference sequence). V shed 4 bases and J 6 bases; nucleotides not matched to a gene: 7. In DNA form, the CDR3 reads TGTGCCAGCAGCGCCAGACTAGCGGGAGGGCCGGATACGCAGTATTTT. Translating it yields CASSARLAGGPDTQYF.